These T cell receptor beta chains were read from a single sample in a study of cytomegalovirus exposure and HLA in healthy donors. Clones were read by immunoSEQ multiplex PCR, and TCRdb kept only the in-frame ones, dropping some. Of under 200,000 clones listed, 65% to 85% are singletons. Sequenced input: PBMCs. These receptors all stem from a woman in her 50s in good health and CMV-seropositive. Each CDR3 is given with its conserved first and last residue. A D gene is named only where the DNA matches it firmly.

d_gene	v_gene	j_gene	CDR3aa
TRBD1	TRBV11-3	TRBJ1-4	CASSSRQGYSEKLFF
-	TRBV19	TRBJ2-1	CASSITLGVNEQFF
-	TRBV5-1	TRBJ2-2	CASTPRGASGELFF
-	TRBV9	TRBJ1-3	CASSSWMGLSSGNTIYF
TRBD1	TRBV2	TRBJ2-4	CASGQGRNIQYF
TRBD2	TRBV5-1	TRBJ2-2	CASSLGLAIGELFF
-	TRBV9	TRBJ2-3	CASSPGSLSTDTQYF
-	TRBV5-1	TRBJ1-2	CASSLEGAQGYTF
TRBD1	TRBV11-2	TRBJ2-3	CASSPGTGRTDTQYF
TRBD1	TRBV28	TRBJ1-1	CASTNGQGRAFF
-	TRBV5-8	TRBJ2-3	CASSFSGTRSDTQYF
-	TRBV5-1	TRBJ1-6	CASSLGTPDSPLHF
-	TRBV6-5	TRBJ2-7	CASSRDYEQYF
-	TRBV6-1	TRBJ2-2	CASSPRTGGLFF
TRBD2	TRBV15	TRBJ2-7	CATSGGLATYEQYF
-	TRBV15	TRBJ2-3	CATSRETGLDTQYF
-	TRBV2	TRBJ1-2	CASSPTGSFYGYTF
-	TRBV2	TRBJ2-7	CASSESSYEQYF
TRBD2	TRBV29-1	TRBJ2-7	CSVWGGGDRSYEQYF
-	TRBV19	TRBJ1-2	CASSIDRGVNYGYTF
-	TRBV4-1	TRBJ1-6	CASSQDQGTSPLHF
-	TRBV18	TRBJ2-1	CASSPGNEQFF